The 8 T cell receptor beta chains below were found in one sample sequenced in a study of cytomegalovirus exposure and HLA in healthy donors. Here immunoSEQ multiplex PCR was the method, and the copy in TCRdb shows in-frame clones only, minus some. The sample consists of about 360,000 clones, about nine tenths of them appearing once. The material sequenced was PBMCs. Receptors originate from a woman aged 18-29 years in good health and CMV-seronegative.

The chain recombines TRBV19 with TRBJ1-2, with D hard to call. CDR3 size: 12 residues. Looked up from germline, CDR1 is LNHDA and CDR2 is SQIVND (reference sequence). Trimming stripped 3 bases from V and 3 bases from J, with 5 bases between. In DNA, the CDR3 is TGTGCCAGTAGTATGAGGGACTATGGCTACACCTTC. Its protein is CASSMRDYGYTF. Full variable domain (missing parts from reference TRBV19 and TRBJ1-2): DGGITQSPKYLFRKEGQNVTLSCEQNLNHDAMYWYRQDPGQGLRLIYYSQIVNDFQKGDIAEGYSVSREKKESFPLTVTSAQKNPTAFYLCASSMRDYGYTFGSGTRLTVV.

The CDR3 DNA reads as TGTGCCAGCAGCTTGGACAGGAGCTATGGCTACACCTTC. It translates to CASSLDRSYGYTF. V and J are TRBV5-6 and TRBJ1-2; a possible D gene is TRBD1 (5 bases). Germline V lookup: CDR1 SGHDT, CDR2 YYEEEE. There are 13 residues in the CDR3. The V end lost 0 bases, the J end lost 4 bases, and 7 bases lay between the germline ends.

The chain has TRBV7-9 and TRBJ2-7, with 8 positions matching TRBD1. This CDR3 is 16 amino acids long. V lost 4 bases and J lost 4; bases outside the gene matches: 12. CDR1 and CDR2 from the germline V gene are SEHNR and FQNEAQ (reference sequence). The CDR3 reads CASSSPQGAQRYEQYF. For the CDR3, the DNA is TGTGCCAGCAGCTCCCCTCAGGGGGCGCAAAGGTACGAGCAGTACTTC.

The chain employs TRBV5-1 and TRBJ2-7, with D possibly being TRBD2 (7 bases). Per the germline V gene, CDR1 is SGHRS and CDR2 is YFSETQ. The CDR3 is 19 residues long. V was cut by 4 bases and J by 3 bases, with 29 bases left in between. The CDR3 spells CASSPWEGEVLVTNYEQYF. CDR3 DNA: TGCGCCAGCAGCCCCTGGGAGGGGGAAGTACTAGTAACCAACTACGAGCAGTACTTC. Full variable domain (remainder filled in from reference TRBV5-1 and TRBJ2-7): KAGVTQTPRYLIKTRGQQVTLSCSPISGHRSVSWYQQTPGQGLQFLFEYFSETQRNKGNFPGRFSGRQFSNSRSEMNVSTLELGDSALYLCASSPWEGEVLVTNYEQYFGPGTRLTVT.

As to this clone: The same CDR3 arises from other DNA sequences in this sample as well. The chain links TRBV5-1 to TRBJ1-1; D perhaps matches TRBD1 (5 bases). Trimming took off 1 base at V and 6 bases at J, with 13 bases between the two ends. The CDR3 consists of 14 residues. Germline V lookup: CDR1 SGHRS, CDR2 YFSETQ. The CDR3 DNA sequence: TGCGCCAGCAGCTTGACAGGTGGTTTGGCTGAAGCTTTCTTT. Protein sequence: CASSLTGGLAEAFF.

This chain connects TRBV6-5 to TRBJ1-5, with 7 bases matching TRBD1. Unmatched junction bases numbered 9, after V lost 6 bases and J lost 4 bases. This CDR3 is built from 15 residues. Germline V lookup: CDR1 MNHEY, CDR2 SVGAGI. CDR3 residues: CASSPRTGLNQPQHF. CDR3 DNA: TGTGCCAGCAGCCCAAGGACAGGATTAAATCAGCCCCAGCATTTT.

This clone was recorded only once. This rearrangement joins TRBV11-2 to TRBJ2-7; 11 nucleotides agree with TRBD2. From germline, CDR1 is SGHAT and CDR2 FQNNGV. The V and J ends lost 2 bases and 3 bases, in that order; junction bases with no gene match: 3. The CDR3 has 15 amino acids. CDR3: CASSLTGTSGYEQYF. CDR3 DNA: TGTGCCAGCAGCTTAACCGGGACTAGCGGCTACGAGCAGTACTTC. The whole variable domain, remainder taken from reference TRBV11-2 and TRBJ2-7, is EAGVAQSPRYKIIEKRQSVAFWCNPISGHATLYWYQQILGQGPKLLIQFQNNGVVDDSQLPKDRFSAERLKGVDSTLKIQPAKLEDSAVYLCASSLTGTSGYEQYFGPGTRLTVT.

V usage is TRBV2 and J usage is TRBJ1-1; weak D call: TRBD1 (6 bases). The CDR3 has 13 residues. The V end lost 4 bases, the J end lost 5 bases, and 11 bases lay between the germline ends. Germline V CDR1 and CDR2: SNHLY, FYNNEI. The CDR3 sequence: CASSAGEGTEAFF. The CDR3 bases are TGTGCCAGCAGTGCAGGGGAGGGAACTGAAGCTTTCTTT.